The 22 T cell receptor beta chains reported below all come from one sample, sequenced in a study of cytomegalovirus exposure and HLA in healthy donors. The PCR used 60 Vbeta and 13 Jbeta primers. Libraries were prepared by immunoSEQ multiplex PCR; TCRdb keeps only in-frame clonotypes and omits some of them. The sample holds approximately 220,000 clones, less than 85% seen once. Sample: PBMCs. The receptors were sampled from a girl aged 2-15 years in good health and CMV-seronegative.

Details on this clone: The junction shows a germline mismatch at one end, possibly a read error. The chain employs TRBV7-9 and TRBJ1-1; D is unclear. Per the germline V gene, CDR1 is SEHNR and CDR2 is FQNEAQ (reference sequence). This CDR3 has 12 residues. The CDR3 protein is CSSSPMFTEAFF. The CDR3 bases are TGTTCCAGCAGCCCCATGTTCACTGAAGCTTTCTTT.

The rearrangement links TRBV25-1 to TRBJ2-5; 8 bases are a match to TRBD2. The last part of the DNA fits TRBJ2-7 better; the J call may be wrong. In germline, CDR1 is MGHDK, CDR2 SYGVNS. CDR3 length equals 15 residues. The CDR3 sequence is CASSEFGTSSYEQYF. The CDR3 bases are TGTGCCAGCAGTGAATTTGGGACTAGCTCCTACGAGCAGTACTTC.

This clone came up a few times. The chain has TRBV6-1 and TRBJ1-1, with TRBD1 matching over 7 bases. The CDR3 runs to 13 residues. Looked up from germline, CDR1 is MNHNS and CDR2 is SASEGT. After removal of 6 bases from V and 4 bases from J, the junction contained 5 bases not matched to a gene. CDR3 region: CASRDRASTEAFF. The CDR3 DNA follows: TGTGCCAGCAGAGACAGGGCGAGCACTGAAGCTTTCTTT.

The genes are TRBV28 and TRBJ2-1; 7 nucleotides agree with TRBD1. Per germline, CDR1 MDHEN and CDR2 SYDVKM. After removal of 3 bases from V and 7 bases from J, the junction contained 9 bases not matched to a gene. The CDR3 extends over 15 amino acids. CDR3 nucleotide sequence: TGTGCCAGCAGTTTCTCAGGGGGTTTATGGAATGAGCAGTTCTTC. Protein: CASSFSGGLWNEQFF.

This chain joins TRBV29-1 and TRBJ2-3, with 12 bases identical to TRBD1. Germline trimming cut 6 bases from V and 4 bases from J; bases unmatched to any gene: 2. The CDR3 covers 13 residues. Germline CDR1 and CDR2: SQVTM and ANQGSEA. The CDR3 region has the DNA TGCAGCGTGGGACAGGGGGCTTCAGATACGCAGTATTTT. As protein: CSVGQGASDTQYF.

In its sample, this clone was seen once. The V call is TRBV5-1, the J call TRBJ2-1; no firm D call. CDR1 is SGHRS and CDR2 is YFSETQ in the germline V gene. The germline V and J ends were trimmed by 4 bases and 7 bases, with 6 bases remaining between them. This CDR3 is built from 11 residues. The CDR3 nucleotides are TGCGCCAGCAGCCGTGTAAATGAGCAGTTCTTC. Its translation is CASSRVNEQFF.

The chain has TRBV19 and TRBJ1-2; TRBD1 agrees at 12 bases. The CDR3 consists of 16 residues. Germline loops: CDR1 LNHDA, CDR2 SQIVND (reference sequence). V lost 7 bases to trimming and J lost 6 bases; unmatched junction nucleotides: 12. CDR3 protein: CASTGDRGLRPDGYTF. Written as DNA, the CDR3 is TGTGCCAGTACCGGGGACAGGGGGCTGCGGCCTGATGGCTACACCTTC.

This clone is a singleton in its sample. The gene calls are TRBV7-3 and TRBJ2-5; D ambiguous. Trimming took 3 bases from V and 4 from J, leaving 3 bases between them. In germline, CDR1 is SGHTA, CDR2 FQGTGA. The CDR3 has 11 amino acids. This chain's CDR3 is CASSFRETQYF. The CDR3 DNA follows: TGTGCCAGCAGCTTTCGAGAGACCCAGTACTTC.

The V gene is TRBV6-5, the J gene TRBJ2-7; maybe TRBD2 (5 bases). The V end was cut by 5 bases, the J end by 7 bases, with 15 bases between. The CDR3 is 13 amino acids. Germline CDR1 and CDR2: MNHEY and SVGAGI. CDR3 nucleotide sequence: TGTGCCAGCAGTACCGACATGTCGGGGGAGCAGTACTTC. Translated, it gives CASSTDMSGEQYF.

This clone was seen once. This chain uses TRBV6-1 with TRBJ2-7; tentatively, D is TRBD1 (6 bases). This CDR3 is built from 14 residues. Germline V lookup: CDR1 MNHNS, CDR2 SASEGT. V lost 3 bases to trimming and J lost 5 bases, with 14 bases between them. CDR3 bases: TGTGCCAGCAGTGAGGTGGGGGCCAAAGACGAGCAGTACTTC. Translation: CASSEVGAKDEQYF.

This clone was seen a handful of times. The chain joins TRBV6-5 to TRBJ1-1; 8 nucleotides line up with TRBD1. This CDR3 region has 14 residues. V lost 6 bases, J lost 6 bases, and 9 bases stayed unmatched. Germline V CDR1 and CDR2: MNHEY, SVGAGI. The CDR3 nucleotides are TGTGCCAGCAGCGCAGGGGGCGCAAAGGCTGAAGCTTTCTTT. Amino acid sequence: CASSAGGAKAEAFF.

CDR3: CASSFPWTGVATGELFF. CDR3 DNA: TGTGCCAGCAGCTTTCCGTGGACAGGGGTGGCCACCGGGGAGCTGTTTTTT. The rearrangement uses TRBV11-2 and TRBJ2-2; 9 bases are shared with TRBD1. CDR1 SGHAT and CDR2 FQNNGV come from the germline V gene. The CDR3 loop spans 17 amino acids. V gave up 3 bases and J gave up 4 bases; unmatched junction bases: 9.

The V call is TRBV14, the J call TRBJ1-1; a weak D match, TRBD1 (6 bases). Trimming removed 4 bases from V and 8 bases from J, with 17 bases in between. CDR1 SGHDN and CDR2 FVKESK come from the germline V gene. CDR3 length: 14 amino acids. The CDR3 DNA reads as TGTGCCAGCAGCCTATGGGTTCAGGGGACCGAAGCTTTCTTT. It specifies CASSLWVQGTEAFF.

This clone was counted a few times. The V and J genes are TRBV4-1 and TRBJ1-1; no clear D. CDR1 is MGHRA, CDR2 YSYEKL, per germline. CDR3 length: 15 residues. V was trimmed by 0 bases and J by 2 bases, leaving 10 bases between them. The CDR3 DNA reads TGCGCCAGCAGCCAAGAGGCGGGAGGCAACACTGAAGCTTTCTTT. The encoded protein is CASSQEAGGNTEAFF.

The V gene is TRBV5-1, the J gene TRBJ2-6; the D is unclear. Germline CDR1 reads SGHRS; CDR2 reads YFSETQ. The CDR3 runs to 15 residues. V was clipped by 1 base and J by 0 bases, with 5 bases between them. The CDR3 reads CASSLHPSGANVLTF. Here the CDR3 DNA reads TGCGCCAGCAGCTTGCATCCCTCTGGGGCCAACGTCCTGACTTTC.

The chain employs TRBV4-1 and TRBJ1-1; D perhaps matches TRBD1 (6 bases). Germline V CDR1 and CDR2: MGHRA, YSYEKL. V was pared by 4 bases and J by 11 bases, with 17 bases between. CDR3 length equals 13 residues. Here the CDR3 reads CASSRNRAIEAFF. CDR3 nucleotides: TGCGCCAGCAGCCGAAACAGGGCCATAGAGGCTTTCTTT.

This chain uses TRBV6-1 with TRBJ1-2, with 12 positions matching TRBD1. The germline V gene encodes CDR1 MNHNS and CDR2 SASEGT. Trimming cost V 5 bases and J 3 bases; bases outside gene matches: 10. The CDR3 totals 17 residues. The CDR3 reads CASSQGTGGHEDYGYTF. The DNA for the CDR3 is TGTGCCAGCAGTCAAGGGACAGGGGGCCATGAGGACTATGGCTACACCTTC.

V and J are TRBV29-1 and TRBJ1-1, with D tentatively TRBD1 (5 bases). CDR3 length: 13 amino acids. Germline V gene lookup returns CDR1 SQVTM and CDR2 ANQGSEA. V lost 8 bases and J lost 0, with 13 bases in between. CDR3 protein: CSPLAGLNTEAFF. The CDR3 DNA reads TGCAGCCCGCTCGCAGGGTTGAACACTGAAGCTTTCTTT.

With regard to this clone: Other DNA sequences within the sample encode an identical CDR3. The chain joins TRBV30 to TRBJ2-1, with 9 bases fitting TRBD2. In germline, CDR1 is GTSNPN, CDR2 SVGIG (reference sequence). V shed 5 bases, J shed 4 bases, and the junction held 6 bases outside the gene matches. CDR3 length: 14 residues. The CDR3: CAWSGTSSYNEQFF. CDR3 DNA sequence: TGTGCCTGGTCCGGGACTAGCTCTTACAATGAGCAGTTCTTC.

The chain carries TRBV29-1 and TRBJ1-1; maybe TRBD1 (5 bases). The germline V and J ends were trimmed by 6 bases and 0 bases, with 8 bases remaining between them. Germline V gene data show CDR1 as SQVTM and CDR2 as ANQGSEA. The CDR3 runs to 12 residues. DNA for the CDR3: TGCAGCGTACAGGTAATGAACACTGAAGCTTTCTTT. Its translation: CSVQVMNTEAFF.

This clone occurred a few times. The V gene is TRBV6-1, the J gene TRBJ1-5; 8 bases map to TRBD1. V dropped 5 bases and J dropped 4; count of bases not matched to a gene: 7. The CDR3 spans 15 residues. Germline CDR1 MNHNS, CDR2 SASEGT. The CDR3 region is CASSSHDRGNQPQHF. For the CDR3, the DNA is TGTGCCAGCAGTTCGCACGACAGGGGTAATCAGCCCCAGCATTTT.

CDR3 sequence reads: CASSQELGQGIYGYTF. CDR3 coding DNA: TGCGCCAGCAGCCAAGAACTAGGACAGGGGATCTATGGCTACACCTTC. The rearrangement joins TRBV4-1 to TRBJ1-2, with 9 positions matching TRBD1. V lost 0 bases and J lost 4; bases outside the gene matches: 6. Germline V gives CDR1 MGHRA, CDR2 YSYEKL. This CDR3 is 16 amino acids long.